Sequencing of this TCR beta chain was carried out in a study of blood T cell repertoires in COVID-19. Across the study: Collection of acute and convalescent COVID-19 samples took place in the United States, Italy and Spain.

Only in-frame clones appear in the TCRdb table, and some are missing; sequencing was by immunoSEQ multiplex PCR. The sample has roughly 250,000 clones, approximately 86% seen once. Germline V CDR1 and CDR2: SGDLS, YYNGEE. Trimming stripped 6 bases from V and 6 bases from J, with 10 bases between. This CDR3 comprises 13 residues. This receptor was identified in a woman aged 25-40 years with acute COVID-19. Material for sequencing was PBMCs or T cells enriched from blood (not recorded which). The genes are TRBV9 and TRBJ1-6; the D gene is possibly TRBD1 (5 bases). The DNA for the CDR3 is TGTGCCAGCACCGACAGTGTTAATTCACCCCTCCACTTT. Its translation is CASTDSVNSPLHF.